Listed below are T cell receptor beta chains from one sample, sequenced in a study of blood T cell repertoires in COVID-19. The method was immunoSEQ multiplex PCR; TCRdb's version includes in-frame clones alone and lacks a portion of them. This sample yields around 290,000 clones, of which around nine tenths are seen a single time; around 1.1% belongs to the top ten. Sequenced sample: PBMCs or T cells enriched from blood (not recorded which). These receptor sequences come from a woman in her 30s who had recovered from COVID-19. Both conserved end residues are part of each CDR3. D genes are given only for firm matches. Size is stated for part of the rows, as once, few or many counts, or as a class when the clone is expanded.

TRBJ2-2 | TRBV9 | TRBD2 | . | CASSVVDRGANTGELFF | TGTGCCAGCAGCGTAGTTGATCGGGGGGCGAACACCGGGGAGCTGTTTTTT
TRBJ1-5 | TRBV27 | TRBD1 | once | CASSPGTGFDQPQHF | TGTGCCAGCAGTCCGGGGACAGGGTTCGATCAGCCCCAGCATTTT
TRBJ1-5 | TRBV15 | . | few | CATSRENRGVQPQHF | TGTGCCACCAGCAGAGAAAATCGGGGTGTTCAGCCCCAGCATTTT
TRBJ1-3 | TRBV15 | . | . | CATSRASGNTIYF | TGTGCCACCAGCAGAGCTTCTGGAAACACCATATATTTT
TRBJ2-7 | TRBV19 | . | . | CASSEPGLDPTRIDF | TGTGCCAGTAGTGAACCTGGACTGGATCCTACGAGAATAGACTTC
TRBJ2-7 | TRBV7-9 | . | . | CASSQGSTAILYEQYF | TGTGCCAGCAGCCAGGGTTCGACCGCCATACTCTACGAGCAGTACTTC
TRBJ1-1 | TRBV3-1/TRBV3-2 | TRBD1 | . | CASSRDRNGNTEAFF | TGTGCCAGCAGCCGGGACAGGAACGGGAACACTGAAGCTTTCTTT
TRBJ1-1 | TRBV5-1 | TRBD1 | . | CASSLGGGRLNTEAFF | TGCGCCAGCAGCTTGGGAGGGGGCAGGTTGAACACTGAAGCTTTCTTT
TRBJ2-2 | TRBV11-2 | TRBD2 | few | CASSPSGRPGELFF | TGTGCCAGCAGCCCTAGCGGGAGACCCGGGGAGCTGTTTTTT
TRBJ1-2 | TRBV28 | . | . | CASSFGGQSFYGYTF | TGTGCCAGCAGTTTCGGAGGACAGTCGTTCTATGGCTACACCTTC
TRBJ2-7 | TRBV4-1 | . | . | CASSQEDYYEQYF | TGCGCCAGCAGCCAAGAGGACTACTACGAGCAGTACTTC
TRBJ1-2 | TRBV6-1 | . | . | CASSATGGASNYGYTF | TGTGCCAGCAGTGCAACGGGGGGCGCTTCTAACTATGGCTACACCTTC
TRBJ2-1 | TRBV11-2 | TRBD2 | . | CASRNSGRAENEQFF | TGTGCCAGCCGAAATAGCGGGAGGGCCGAAAATGAGCAGTTCTTC
TRBJ2-4 | TRBV6-2/TRBV6-3 | . | once | CASSYSNRENIQYF | TGTGCCAGCAGTTACTCTAACAGGGAAAACATTCAGTACTTC
TRBJ2-3 | TRBV3-1/TRBV3-2 | TRBD2 | . | CASSPSSGYTDTQYF | TGTGCCAGCAGCCCGTCTAGCGGGTACACAGATACGCAGTATTTT
TRBJ2-1 | TRBV9 | TRBD2 | . | CASSVRGTSGSSYNEQFF | TGTGCCAGCAGCGTTAGGGGGACTAGCGGGAGCTCCTACAATGAGCAGTTCTTC
TRBJ2-1 | TRBV6-5 | TRBD2 | . | CASSWSSGRGNEQFF | TGTGCCAGCAGTTGGTCCAGCGGGAGGGGGAATGAGCAGTTCTTC
TRBJ1-4 | TRBV19 | . | . | CASRHLEKLFF | TGTGCCAGTAGACACCTTGAAAAACTGTTTTTT
TRBJ2-3 | TRBV25-1 | . | . | CASRRRADTQYF | TGTGCCAGCAGACGGAGGGCAGATACGCAGTATTTT
TRBJ1-6 | TRBV6-1 | . | . | CASSELRQDNSPLHF | TGTGCCAGCAGTGAATTAAGACAGGATAATTCACCCCTCCACTTT
TRBJ2-7 | TRBV7-2 | . | . | CASSFGAYEQYF | TGTGCCAGCAGCTTCGGGGCCTACGAGCAGTACTTC
TRBJ2-5 | TRBV19 | TRBD2 | once | CASSQLAGGPETQYF | TGTGCCAGTAGTCAGCTAGCGGGAGGGCCGGAGACCCAGTACTTC
TRBJ1-2 | TRBV28 | . | . | CASSIQPEDYGYTF | TGTGCCAGCAGTATACAACCCGAGGACTATGGCTACACCTTC
TRBJ1-5 | TRBV7-8 | . | . | CASSTTGNNQPQHF | TGTGCCAGCAGTACCACCGGGAACAATCAGCCCCAGCATTTT
TRBJ1-1 | TRBV9 | TRBD1 | . | CASSTTGDTEAFF | TGTGCCAGCAGCACGACAGGGGACACTGAAGCTTTCTTT
TRBJ2-5 | TRBV5-1 | . | . | CASSLTGIIEETQYF | TGCGCCAGCAGCTTGACAGGGATTATCGAGGAGACCCAGTACTTC
TRBJ1-3 | TRBV5-4 | . | . | CASSLAGRAGNTIYF | TGTGCCAGCAGCTTGGCGGGCAGGGCCGGAAACACCATATATTTT
TRBJ1-6 | TRBV20-1 | . | . | CSAQGPPLHF | TGCAGTGCCCAGGGGCCTCCCCTCCACTTT
TRBJ1-2 | TRBV28 | . | . | CASSFRGISYGYTF | TGTGCCAGCAGTTTTCGGGGGATATCCTATGGCTACACCTTC
TRBJ2-5 | TRBV27 | . | . | CASSFSRIQETQYF | TGTGCCAGCAGTTTCTCCAGGATACAAGAGACCCAGTACTTC
TRBJ2-5 | TRBV4-2 | TRBD1 | . | CASSPDRDKTQYF | TGTGCCAGCAGCCCGGACAGGGACAAGACCCAGTACTTC
TRBJ2-5 | TRBV7-3 | TRBD2 | . | CASSLVGGETQYF | TGTGCCAGCAGCTTAGTCGGGGGGGAGACCCAGTACTTC
TRBJ2-1 | TRBV19 | TRBD2 | . | CASRLTSGRNEQFF | TGTGCCAGTAGACTCACTAGCGGGAGAAATGAGCAGTTCTTC
TRBJ1-1 | TRBV13 | . | . | CASSFSANTEAFF | TGTGCCAGCAGCTTCAGCGCGAACACTGAAGCTTTCTTT
TRBJ1-6 | TRBV28 | . | . | CASSSTGYNSPLHF | TGTGCCAGCAGTTCAACAGGGTATAATTCACCCCTCCACTTT
TRBJ1-3 | TRBV4-3 | . | . | CASSQDLSTGNTIYF | TGCGCCAGCAGCCAAGATCTGTCAACAGGAAACACCATATATTTT
TRBJ2-3 | TRBV10-3 | TRBD1 | . | CAISANRGLSDTQYF | TGTGCCATCAGTGCCAACAGGGGGCTGTCAGATACGCAGTATTTT
TRBJ2-1 | TRBV19 | TRBD2 | . | CASSIRGLAGGLSNYNEQFF | TGTGCCAGTAGTATTCGCGGACTAGCGGGAGGCCTATCTAACTACAATGAGCAGTTCTTC
TRBJ2-2 | TRBV19 | . | . | CASTISSSGNTGELFF | TGTGCCAGTACCATATCTAGTAGCGGGAACACCGGGGAGCTGTTTTTT
TRBJ2-2 | TRBV5-1 | TRBD2 | once | CASSLSSRGVWTGELFF | TGCGCCAGCAGCTTGAGTAGCCGGGGGGTTTGGACCGGGGAGCTGTTTTTT
TRBJ1-1 | TRBV5-6 | TRBD1 | . | CASSPQQGANTEAFF | TGTGCCAGCAGCCCTCAACAGGGGGCTAACACTGAAGCTTTCTTT
TRBJ2-7 | TRBV14 | TRBD2 | . | CASSQDQGMEREGPHEQYF | TGTGCCAGCAGCCAAGATCAAGGAATGGAGCGGGAGGGCCCCCACGAGCAGTACTTC
TRBJ2-1 | TRBV28 | TRBD1 | . | CASSLRDRDHNEQFF | TGTGCCAGCAGTTTACGGGACAGGGATCACAATGAGCAGTTCTTC
TRBJ2-1 | TRBV28 | . | . | CASSPPRLTSGNEQFF | TGTGCCAGCAGTCCTCCTCGACTGACCTCGGGGAATGAGCAGTTCTTC
TRBJ2-1 | TRBV2 | TRBD1 | . | CASSHGQGTYNEQFF | TGTGCCAGCAGTCATGGACAGGGAACATACAATGAGCAGTTCTTC
TRBJ1-3 | TRBV7-2 | . | . | CASSLLYSGNTIYF | TGTGCCAGCAGCTTACTCTACTCTGGAAACACCATATATTTT
TRBJ2-6 | TRBV2 | . | . | CASSEFQGSGANVLTF | TGTGCCAGCAGTGAATTTCAGGGGAGCGGGGCCAACGTCCTGACTTTC
TRBJ2-7 | TRBV4-1 | TRBD2 | . | CASSQDIPAGNGRGQYF | TGCGCCAGCAGCCAAGATATTCCGGCAGGGAATGGGAGGGGGCAGTACTTC
TRBJ1-5 | TRBV6-2/TRBV6-3 | . | . | CASSPDRGHAGNQPQHF | TGTGCCAGCAGCCCGGACAGAGGTCATGCTGGGAATCAGCCCCAGCATTTT
TRBJ2-1 | TRBV28 | TRBD2 | once | CASPPASGRDNEQFF | TGTGCCAGCCCTCCCGCTAGCGGGAGAGACAATGAGCAGTTCTTC
TRBJ1-6 | TRBV5-1 | . | once | CASRPSFGDSPLHF | TGCGCCAGCCGGCCGAGTTTTGGAGATTCACCCCTCCACTTT